The source of this TCR beta chain is a study of T cell changes during pregnancy in multiple sclerosis. Produced via immunoSEQ multiplex PCR; TCRdb's table is partial and in-frame only. The data hold some 16,000 clones, with approximately 84% observed a single time. Germline CDR1 and CDR2: SGHTA and FQGNSA. CDR3 length: 15 residues. Trimming cost V 5 bases and J 2 bases; bases outside gene matches: 6. The source was CD8+ T cells from peripheral blood mononuclear cells, collected in the second trimester of pregnancy. This sequence originates from a female donor in good health, enrolled as a control in a pregnancy study. The chain couples TRBV7-2 to TRBJ2-3; 8 positions match TRBD2. The CDR3 here is CASSAKAGVTDTQYF. In DNA, the CDR3 is TGTGCCAGCAGCGCCAAAGCGGGGGTCACAGATACGCAGTATTTT.